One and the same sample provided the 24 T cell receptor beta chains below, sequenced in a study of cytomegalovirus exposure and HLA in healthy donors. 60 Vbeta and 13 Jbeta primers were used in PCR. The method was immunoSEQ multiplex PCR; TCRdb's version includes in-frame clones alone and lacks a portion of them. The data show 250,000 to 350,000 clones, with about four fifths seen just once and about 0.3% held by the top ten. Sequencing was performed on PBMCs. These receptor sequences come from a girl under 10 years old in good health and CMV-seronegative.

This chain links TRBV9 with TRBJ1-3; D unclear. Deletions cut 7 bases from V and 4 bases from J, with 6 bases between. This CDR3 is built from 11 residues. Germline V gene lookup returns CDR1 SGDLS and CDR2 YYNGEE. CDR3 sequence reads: CASRGGNTIYF. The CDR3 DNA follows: TGTGCCAGCCGGGGAGGAAACACCATATATTTT. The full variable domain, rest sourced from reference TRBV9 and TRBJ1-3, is DSGVTQTPKHLITATGQRVTLRCSPRSGDLSVYWYQQSLDQGLQFLIQYYNGEERAKGNILERFSAQQFPDLHSELNLSSLELGDSALYFCASRGGNTIYFGEGSWLTVV.

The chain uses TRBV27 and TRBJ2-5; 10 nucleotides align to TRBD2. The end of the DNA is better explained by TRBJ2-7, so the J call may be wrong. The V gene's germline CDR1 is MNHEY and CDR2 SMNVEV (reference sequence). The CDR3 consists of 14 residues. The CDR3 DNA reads TGTGCCAGCAGTACTAGCGGGATCGCACGCGAGCAGTACTTC. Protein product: CASSTSGIAREQYF.

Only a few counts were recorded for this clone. Here the CDR3 reads CASRPSGGQETQYF. As DNA, the CDR3 is TGTGCCAGCAGACCATCGGGGGGCCAGGAGACCCAGTACTTC. This chain uses TRBV2 with TRBJ2-5; maybe TRBD2 (7 bases). The CDR3 sequence is 14 residues long. V was pared by 6 bases and J by 5 bases, with 16 bases between. Germline CDR1 is SNHLY and CDR2 is FYNNEI.

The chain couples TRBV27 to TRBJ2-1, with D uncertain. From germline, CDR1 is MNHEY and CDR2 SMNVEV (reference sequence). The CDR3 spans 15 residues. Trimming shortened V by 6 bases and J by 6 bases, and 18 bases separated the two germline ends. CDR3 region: CASSRTRGSINEQFF. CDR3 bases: TGTGCCAGCAGCCGTACGAGAGGAAGTATCAATGAGCAGTTCTTC.

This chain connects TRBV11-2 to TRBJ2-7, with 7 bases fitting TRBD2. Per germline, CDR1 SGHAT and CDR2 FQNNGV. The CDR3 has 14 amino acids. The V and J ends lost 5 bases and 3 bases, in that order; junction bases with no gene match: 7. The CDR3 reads CASSAPGLHYEQYF. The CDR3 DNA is TGTGCCAGCAGCGCCCCGGGACTACACTACGAGCAGTACTTC.

The CDR3 loop reads CASSLTGGNQETQYF. The CDR3 region has the DNA TGCGCCAGCAGCTTAACAGGGGGCAACCAAGAGACCCAGTACTTC. The chain employs TRBV5-1 and TRBJ2-5; 9 nucleotides match TRBD1. There are 15 residues in the CDR3. Germline CDR1 is SGHRS and CDR2 is YFSETQ. Germline trimming cut 2 bases from V and 0 bases from J; bases unmatched to any gene: 2.

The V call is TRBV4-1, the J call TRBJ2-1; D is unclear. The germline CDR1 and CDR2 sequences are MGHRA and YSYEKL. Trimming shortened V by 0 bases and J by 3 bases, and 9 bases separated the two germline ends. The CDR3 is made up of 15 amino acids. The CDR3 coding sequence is TGCGCCAGCAGCCAAGAATCCTCCCGCTACAATGAGCAGTTCTTC. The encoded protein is CASSQESSRYNEQFF.

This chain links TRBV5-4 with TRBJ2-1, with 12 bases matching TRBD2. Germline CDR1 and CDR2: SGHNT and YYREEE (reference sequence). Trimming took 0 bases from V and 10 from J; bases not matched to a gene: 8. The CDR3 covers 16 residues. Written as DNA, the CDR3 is TGTGCCAGCAGCTTGGGGGCTAGCGGGGGGGCCAAAGAGCAGTTCTTC. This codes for CASSLGASGGAKEQFF. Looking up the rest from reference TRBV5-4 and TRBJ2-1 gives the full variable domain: ETGVTQSPTHLIKTRGQQVTLRCSSQSGHNTVSWYQQALGQGPQFIFQYYREEENGRGNFPPRFSGLQFPNYSSELNVNALELDDSALYLCASSLGASGGAKEQFFGPGTRLTVL.

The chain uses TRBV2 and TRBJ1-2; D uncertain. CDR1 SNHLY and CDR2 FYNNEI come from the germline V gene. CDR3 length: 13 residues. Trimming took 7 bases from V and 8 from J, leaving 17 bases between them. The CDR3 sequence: CASMQESQQGYTF. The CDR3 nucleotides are TGTGCCAGCATGCAGGAATCCCAGCAAGGCTACACCTTC.

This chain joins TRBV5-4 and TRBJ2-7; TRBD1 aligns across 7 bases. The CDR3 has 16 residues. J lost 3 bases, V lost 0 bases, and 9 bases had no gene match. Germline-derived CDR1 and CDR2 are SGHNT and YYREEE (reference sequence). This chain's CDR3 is CASSLAGTERNYEQYF. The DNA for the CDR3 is TGTGCCAGCAGCTTGGCCGGGACAGAACGTAACTACGAGCAGTACTTC.

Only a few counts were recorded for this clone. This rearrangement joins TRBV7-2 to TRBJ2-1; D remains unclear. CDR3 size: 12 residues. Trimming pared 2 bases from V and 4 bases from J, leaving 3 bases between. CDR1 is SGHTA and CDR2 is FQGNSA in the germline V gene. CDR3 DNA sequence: TGTGCCAGCAGCTTATATTACAATGAGCAGTTCTTC. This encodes CASSLYYNEQFF.

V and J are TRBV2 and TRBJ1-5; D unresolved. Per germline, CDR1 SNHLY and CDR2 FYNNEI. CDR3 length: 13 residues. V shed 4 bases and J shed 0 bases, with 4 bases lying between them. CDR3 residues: CASSADSNQPQHF. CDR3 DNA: TGTGCCAGCAGTGCAGATAGCAATCAGCCCCAGCATTTT. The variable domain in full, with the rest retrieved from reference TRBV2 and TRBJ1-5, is EPEVTQTPSHQVTQMGQEVILRCVPISNHLYFYWYRQILGQKVEFLVSFYNNEISEKSEIFDDQFSVERPDGSNFTLKIRSTKLEDSAMYFCASSADSNQPQHFGDGTRLSIL.

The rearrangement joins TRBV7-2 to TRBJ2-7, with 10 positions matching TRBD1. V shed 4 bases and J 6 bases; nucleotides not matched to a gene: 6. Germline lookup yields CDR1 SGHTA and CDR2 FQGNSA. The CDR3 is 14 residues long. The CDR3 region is CASSSDRGYGEQYF. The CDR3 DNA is TGTGCCAGCAGCTCGGACAGGGGGTACGGCGAGCAGTACTTC.

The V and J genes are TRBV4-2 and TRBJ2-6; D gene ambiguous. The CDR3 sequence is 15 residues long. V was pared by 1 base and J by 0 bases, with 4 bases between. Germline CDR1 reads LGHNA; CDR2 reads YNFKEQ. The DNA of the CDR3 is TGTGCCAGCAGCCAAGGGAGCTCTGGGGCCAACGTCCTGACTTTC. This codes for CASSQGSSGANVLTF.

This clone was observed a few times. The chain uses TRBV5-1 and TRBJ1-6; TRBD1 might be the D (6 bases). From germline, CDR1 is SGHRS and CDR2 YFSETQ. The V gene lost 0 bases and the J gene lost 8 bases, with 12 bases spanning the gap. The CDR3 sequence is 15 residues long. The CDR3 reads CASSLGYRDYSPLHF. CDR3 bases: TGCGCCAGCAGCTTGGGGTACAGGGATTATTCACCCCTCCACTTT.

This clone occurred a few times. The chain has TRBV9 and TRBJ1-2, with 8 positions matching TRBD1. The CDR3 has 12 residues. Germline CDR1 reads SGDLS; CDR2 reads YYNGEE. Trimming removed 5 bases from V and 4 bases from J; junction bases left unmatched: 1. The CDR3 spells CASRDRVYGYTF. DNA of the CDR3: TGTGCCAGCAGGGACAGGGTCTATGGCTACACCTTC.

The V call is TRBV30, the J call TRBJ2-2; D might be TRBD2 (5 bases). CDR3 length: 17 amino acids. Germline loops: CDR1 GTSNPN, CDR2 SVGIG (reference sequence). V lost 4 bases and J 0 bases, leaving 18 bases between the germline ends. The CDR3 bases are TGTGCCTGGAATCTTGGGAAGAGGGTCTCGAACACCGGGGAGCTGTTTTTT. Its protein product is CAWNLGKRVSNTGELFF.

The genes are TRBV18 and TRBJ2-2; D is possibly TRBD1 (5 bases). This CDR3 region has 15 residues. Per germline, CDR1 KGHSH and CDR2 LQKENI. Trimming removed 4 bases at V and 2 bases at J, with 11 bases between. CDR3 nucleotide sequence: TGTGCCAGCTCACAGATGACAGTTAACACCGGGGAGCTGTTTTTT. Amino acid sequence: CASSQMTVNTGELFF.

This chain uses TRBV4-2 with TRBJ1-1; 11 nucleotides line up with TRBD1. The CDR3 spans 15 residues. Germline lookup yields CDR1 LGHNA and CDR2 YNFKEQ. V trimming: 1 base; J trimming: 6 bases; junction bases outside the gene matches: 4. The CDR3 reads CASSQVGQGASEAFF. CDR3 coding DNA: TGTGCCAGCAGCCAAGTAGGACAGGGGGCTTCTGAAGCTTTCTTT.

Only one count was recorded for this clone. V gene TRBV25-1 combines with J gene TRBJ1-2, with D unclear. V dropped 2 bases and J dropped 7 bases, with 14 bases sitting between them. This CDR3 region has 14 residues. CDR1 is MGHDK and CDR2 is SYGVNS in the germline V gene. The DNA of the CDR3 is TGTGCCAGCAGTGAAATGGGCAGGCTCTTTGGCTACACCTTC. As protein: CASSEMGRLFGYTF.

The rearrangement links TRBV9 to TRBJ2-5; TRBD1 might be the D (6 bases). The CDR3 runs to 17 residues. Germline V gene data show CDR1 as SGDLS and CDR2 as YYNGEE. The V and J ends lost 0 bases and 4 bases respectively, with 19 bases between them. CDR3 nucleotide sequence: TGTGCCAGCAGCGTAGGTGACAGGCCCTCCCGTAGAGAGACCCAGTACTTC. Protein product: CASSVGDRPSRRETQYF. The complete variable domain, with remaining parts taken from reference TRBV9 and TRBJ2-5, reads DSGVTQTPKHLITATGQRVTLRCSPRSGDLSVYWYQQSLDQGLQFLIQYYNGEERAKGNILERFSAQQFPDLHSELNLSSLELGDSALYFCASSVGDRPSRRETQYFGPGTRLLVL.

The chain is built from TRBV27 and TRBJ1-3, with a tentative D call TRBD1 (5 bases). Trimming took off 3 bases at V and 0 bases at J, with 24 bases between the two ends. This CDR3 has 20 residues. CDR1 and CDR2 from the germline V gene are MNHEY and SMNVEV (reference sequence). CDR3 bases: TGTGCCAGCAGTTTGGAGGGGCCGCTCCCTGGGTTTTTCTCTGGAAACACCATATATTTT. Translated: CASSLEGPLPGFFSGNTIYF.

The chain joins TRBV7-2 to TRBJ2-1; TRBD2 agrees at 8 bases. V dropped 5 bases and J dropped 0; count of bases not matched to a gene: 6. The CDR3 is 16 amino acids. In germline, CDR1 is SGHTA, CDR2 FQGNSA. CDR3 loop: CASSPILAGSYNEQFF. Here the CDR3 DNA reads TGTGCCAGCAGCCCGATCCTAGCGGGCTCCTACAATGAGCAGTTCTTC.

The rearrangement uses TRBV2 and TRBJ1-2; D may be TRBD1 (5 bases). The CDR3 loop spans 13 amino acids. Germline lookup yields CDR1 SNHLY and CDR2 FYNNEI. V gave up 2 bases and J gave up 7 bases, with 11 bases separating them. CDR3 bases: TGTGCCAGCAGTGAATGGGGCAGGGCTGGCTACACCTTC. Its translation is CASSEWGRAGYTF.